This T cell receptor beta chain came from a study of vaccination and CD4 T cells after COVID-19. Treatment of the sample: roughly 10-day PBMC culture with coronavirus spike peptide pools or control peptides (ViraFEST assay). The CDR3 extends over 15 amino acids. Germline CDR1 is SGHRS and CDR2 is YFSETQ. The V gene lost 5 bases and the J gene lost 0 bases, with 14 bases spanning the gap. Sequencing of DNA taken from cultured CD4+ T cells relied on the Oncomine TCR Beta short-read assay. TCRdb reanalysed the PCR reads using MiXCR and keeps one entry per CDR3 protein. This sample carries 11,000 or so distinct CDR3 sequences, 35% to 55% of them seen once, and the ten largest clones take around 19%. Comment on this clonotype: The antigen remains undetermined.

The receptor was derived from a human donor with COVID-19. Sequencing was performed on cultured CD4+ T cells from blood. The chain links TRBV5-1 to TRBJ1-1; a weak D match, TRBD1 (6 bases). The CDR3 DNA is TGCGCCAGCAGTAACGGGGGCGCGTTGAACACTGAAGCTTTCTTT. Residues: CASSNGGALNTEAFF. Based on the CDR3 plus reference TRBV5-1 and TRBJ1-1, the full variable domain is KAGVTQTPRYLIKTRGQQVTLSCSPISGHRSVSWYQQTPGQGLQFLFEYFSETQRNKGNFPGRFSGRQFSNSRSEMNVSTLELGDSALYLCASSNGGALNTEAFFGQGTRLTVV.